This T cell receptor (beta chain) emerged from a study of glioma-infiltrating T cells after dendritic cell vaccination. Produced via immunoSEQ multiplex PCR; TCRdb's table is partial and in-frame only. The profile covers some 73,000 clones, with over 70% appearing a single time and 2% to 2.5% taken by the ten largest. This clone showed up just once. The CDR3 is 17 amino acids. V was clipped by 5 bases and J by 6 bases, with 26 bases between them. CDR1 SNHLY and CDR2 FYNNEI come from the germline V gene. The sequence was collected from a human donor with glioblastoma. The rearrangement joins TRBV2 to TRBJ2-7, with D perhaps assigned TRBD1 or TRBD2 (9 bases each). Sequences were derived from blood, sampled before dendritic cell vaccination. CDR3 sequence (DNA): TGTGCCAGCAGTACAGGGGGCGACGTGACTAGCGGTTTCGAGCAGTACGTC. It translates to CASSTGGDVTSGFEQYV.